This T cell receptor beta chain was recovered during a study of control samples from healthy donors and cancer patients. The protocol was immunoSEQ multiplex PCR, while the TCRdb copy is restricted to in-frame clones and leaves out a portion. The sample lists about 270,000 clones; approximately 80% were seen once. This CDR3 contains 16 residues. CDR1 and CDR2 from the germline V gene are SGDLS and YYNGEE. J was trimmed by 3 bases and V by 0 bases; bases with no gene match: 7. The sequencing input was PBMCs. The V gene is TRBV9, the J gene TRBJ2-7; 9 bases align to TRBD1. This receptor was taken from an older woman with lung cancer. This CDR3 is CASSVAAQGAVYEQYF. The CDR3 nucleotides are TGTGCCAGCAGCGTAGCTGCACAGGGGGCAGTCTACGAGCAGTACTTC. Variable domain in full (rest from reference TRBV9 and TRBJ2-7): DSGVTQTPKHLITATGQRVTLRCSPRSGDLSVYWYQQSLDQGLQFLIQYYNGEERAKGNILERFSAQQFPDLHSELNLSSLELGDSALYFCASSVAAQGAVYEQYFGPGTRLTVT.